The present entry profiles one TCR beta chain with its context. The antigen is unknown. The data were obtained in a study of human T cells and chemical hapten exposure. Study-wide results and limits: Significantly greater numbers of large CDR3 similarity clusters came from expanded TCRs than from controls.

Time point here: pre-sensitization, week 0. Described treatment: therapeutic diphenylcyclopropenone sensitization with weekly scalp DPC. TCRdb itself ran the RACE reads through MiXCR, one entry per CDR3 protein. The sample shows 60,000 or so distinct CDR3 sequences, around 10% of them seen only once. The sequence came from a man aged 40-49 years with alopecia areata. Some clones in this sample may be carry-over from other donors' samples. The material was whole blood, obtained in connection with sensitization to the hapten diphenylcyclopropenone (DPC).

CDR3 loop: CASSLAPDLYYEQYF. The CDR3 DNA reads as TGCGCCAGCAGCTTGGCCCCGGACTTATACTACGAGCAGTACTTC. The chain uses TRBV5-1 and TRBJ2-7; tentatively, D is TRBD2 (5 bases). Trimming stripped 0 bases from V and 3 bases from J, with 13 bases between. Germline-derived CDR1 and CDR2 are SGHRS and YFSETQ. CDR3 length: 15 amino acids.